Listed here are 13 T cell receptor beta chains from one sample, sequenced in a study of identical twins. Each CDR3 protein gets one entry after TCRdb re-called the 5' RACE reads with MiXCR. The data contain 700,000 to 950,000 distinct CDR3 sequences, 9% to 15% of them seen just once; the ten biggest clones take up about 1.6%. This sample was shared with a second study, whose subject was yellow fever vaccine responses in identical twins.

What was sequenced was PBMCs. The receptors were sampled from a woman younger than 30 in good health.

A few counts support this clonotype. V and J are TRBV7-9 and TRBJ2-7; 10 nucleotides line up with TRBD1. The ends lost 5 bases at V and 12 bases at J; junction bases unmatched: 13. The CDR3 loop spans 14 amino acids. Germline V gene sequence: CDR1 SEHNR, CDR2 FQNEAQ (reference sequence). The CDR3, as DNA: TGTGCCAGCAGCCCAACGCCGGGACAGGGGTTTTGGTACGTC. It translates to CASSPTPGQGFWYV.

This clonotype was recorded at least ten times. The chain recombines TRBV12-3 or TRBV12-4 with TRBJ2-5, with TRBD1 matching over 7 bases. Trimming took 6 bases from V and 4 from J; bases not matched to a gene: 5. CDR3 length: 13 amino acids. The chain's CDR3 is CASSPTGRETQYF. The DNA for the CDR3 is TGTGCCAGCAGCCCGACAGGGAGAGAGACCCAGTACTTC.

V usage is TRBV4-1 and J usage is TRBJ2-7, with 12 bases identical to TRBD2. CDR1 and CDR2 from the germline V gene are MGHRA and YSYEKL. The CDR3 runs to 20 residues. The V and J ends lost 5 bases and 2 bases, in that order; junction bases with no gene match: 19. CDR3 sequence: CASSADPGLAGPPPPYEQYV. The DNA of the CDR3 is TGCGCCAGCAGCGCTGACCCGGGACTAGCGGGCCCTCCTCCTCCCTACGAGCAGTACGTC.

The V and J genes are TRBV27 and TRBJ2-4; 11 bases fit TRBD2. CDR1 is MNHEY and CDR2 is SMNVEV in the germline V gene (reference sequence). The V gene end was trimmed by 4 bases and the J gene end by 1 base; junction bases not matched to a gene: 12. CDR3 length: 19 residues. The CDR3 DNA is TGTGCCAGCAGTTCACCCGGTTCTAGCGGGGGGCCTGCCAAAAACATTCAGTACTTC. It specifies CASSSPGSSGGPAKNIQYF.

The rearrangement uses TRBV6-2 or TRBV6-3 and TRBJ1-5; D unresolved. V lost 0 bases to trimming and J lost 7 bases, with 7 bases between them. This CDR3 is built from 13 residues. CDR1 MNHEY and CDR2 SVGEGT come from the germline V gene. The CDR3 sequence: CASSYSGRQPQHF. The CDR3 DNA reads TGTGCCAGCAGTTACTCCGGGAGGCAGCCCCAGCATTTT.

The chain uses TRBV29-1 and TRBJ2-5, with D unclear. The ends were cut back, 3 bases at V and 2 bases at J, with 7 bases in the middle. Germline values: CDR1 SQVTM, CDR2 ANQGSEA. CDR3 length: 12 amino acids. The CDR3 nucleotides read TGCAGCGTTGACATCCAGCAAGAGACCCAGTACTTC. Its protein is CSVDIQQETQYF.

This clonotype turned up a few times. Written as DNA, the CDR3 is TGTGCCAGCACTGTGGCCGGCGTAGGAAACACCATATATTTT. The encoded protein is CASTVAGVGNTIYF. This rearrangement joins TRBV12-3 or TRBV12-4 to TRBJ1-3, with no clear D. This CDR3 is built from 14 residues. V lost 7 bases and J lost 4, with 14 bases in between.

The chain uses TRBV7-3 and TRBJ2-2; D call uncertain. Trimming shortened V by 5 bases and J by 6 bases, and 22 bases separated the two germline ends. This CDR3 is 17 amino acids long. Germline V lookup: CDR1 SGHTA, CDR2 FQGTGA. The CDR3 DNA is TGTGCCAGCAGCCCCACTCACCCGATTAGCAGGTCCGGGGAGCTGTTTTTT. It encodes CASSPTHPISRSGELFF.

This clonotype was detected only a few times. The V and J genes are TRBV9 and TRBJ2-1; 7 nucleotides align to TRBD2. Germline V gives CDR1 SGDLS, CDR2 YYNGEE. The length of the CDR3 is 17 residues. J was trimmed by 0 bases and V by 4 bases; bases with no gene match: 10. The CDR3 sequence is CASSFRLAARSYNEQFF. DNA for the CDR3: TGTGCCAGCAGCTTCCGTCTAGCGGCACGCTCCTACAATGAGCAGTTCTTC.

This clonotype has at least ten counts. The chain employs TRBV5-1 and TRBJ2-6; a weak D match, TRBD1 (6 bases). V dropped 4 bases and J dropped 0 bases, with 11 bases sitting between them. CDR3 length equals 16 residues. CDR1 is SGHRS, CDR2 YFSETQ, per germline. The CDR3 sequence is CASSLQGFSGANVLTF. The CDR3 coding sequence is TGCGCCAGCAGCCTACAGGGTTTCTCTGGGGCCAACGTCCTGACTTTC.

This sequence joins TRBV20-1 and TRBJ1-5; the D gene is possibly TRBD1 (5 bases). This CDR3 is built from 13 residues. Per germline, CDR1 DFQATT and CDR2 SNEGSKA (reference sequence). Deletions cut 6 bases from V and 5 bases from J, with 14 bases between. The CDR3 region has the DNA TGCAGTGCCGGGAGGGCGACAGATCAGCCCCAGCATTTT. This gives the protein CSAGRATDQPQHF.

The chain has TRBV6-1 and TRBJ1-5, with 8 bases lining up with TRBD1. Trimming took 6 bases from V and 5 from J; bases not matched to a gene: 6. Germline-derived CDR1 and CDR2 are MNHNS and SASEGT. The CDR3 has 14 residues. The DNA for the CDR3 is TGTGCCAGCAGCAGGACAGGGAGGGATCAGCCCCAGCATTTT. It specifies CASSRTGRDQPQHF.

There are a few counts of this clonotype. CDR3 sequence: CASSFTNYGYTF. CDR3 sequence (DNA): TGTGCCAGCAGCTTTACTAACTATGGCTACACCTTC. The chain uses TRBV5-8 and TRBJ1-2, with D unclear. The CDR3 is 12 residues long. V was shortened by 2 bases and J by 0 bases, with 2 bases between the two germline ends. Germline V gene data show CDR1 as SGHTS and CDR2 as YDEGEE.